Included here is one T cell receptor (beta chain) sequence, with context. What it binds is not known. This CDR3 contains 14 residues. The trim removed 4 bases at V and 7 bases at J, leaving 9 bases unmatched. The germline V gene has CDR1 MDHEN and CDR2 SYDVKM. The data originate from a study of cytomegalovirus exposure and HLA in healthy donors. Overall study findings and caveats: Rarity held for most TCR sequences, but there were some public TCRs that occurred in many donors. The investigators catalogued 150 or so TCR beta chains as cytomegalovirus-associated.

Primers for the PCR totalled 60 Vbeta and 13 Jbeta. This table comes from immunoSEQ multiplex PCR, and its TCRdb copy is limited to in-frame clones, with some not included. The data show 150,000 to 200,000 clones, roughly 80% seen once. The donors gave bone marrow, and they were healthy. While unrecorded immune exposures were likely, the donors were nominally healthy when sampled. The sample was PBMCs. This chain joins TRBV28 and TRBJ2-5; 7 nucleotides align to TRBD2. The clonotype comes from a male donor in good health and CMV-seronegative. CDR3 DNA sequence: TGTGCCAGCAGTTCGGGCGGGGGTGCGGGGACCCAGTACTTC. Protein: CASSSGGGAGTQYF.